These 28 T cell receptor beta chains originate from one sample sequenced in a study of cytomegalovirus exposure and HLA in healthy donors. 13 Jbeta primers and 60 Vbeta primers were used for the PCR. Assay used: immunoSEQ multiplex PCR; TCRdb lists only in-frame clones, some missing. The sample shows around 92,000 clones, about 74% of them seen only once. The sequenced sample was PBMCs. These TCRs come from a man aged 55 to 69 in good health and CMV-seropositive.

The chain is built from TRBV2 and TRBJ1-2; D gene ambiguous. This CDR3 has 11 amino acids. V was shortened by 10 bases and J by 5 bases, with 11 bases between the two germline ends. CDR1 is SNHLY, CDR2 FYNNEI, per germline. In DNA, the CDR3 is TGTGCCATCAAGACGGGATATGGCTACACCTTC. It yields the protein CAIKTGYGYTF.

The V gene is TRBV29-1, the J gene TRBJ1-3; unclear D gene. This CDR3 is 11 amino acids long. In germline, CDR1 is SQVTM, CDR2 ANQGSEA. Trimming cost V 4 bases and J 4 bases, with 5 bases left between them. This CDR3 reads CSVATGNTIYF. CDR3 DNA sequence: TGCAGCGTTGCGACAGGAAACACCATATATTTT.

The gene calls are TRBV28 and TRBJ2-5, with 9 bases matching TRBD1. With 4 bases clipped from V and 1 base from J, the junction kept 1 base outside the gene matches. The CDR3 runs 14 residues. CDR1 MDHEN and CDR2 SYDVKM come from the germline V gene. Here the CDR3 DNA reads TGTGCCAGCAGTTCGGGACAGGGCCAAGAGACCCAGTACTTC. Protein product: CASSSGQGQETQYF. Full variable domain (outside the CDR3, taken from reference TRBV28 and TRBJ2-5): DVKVTQSSRYLVKRTGEKVFLECVQDMDHENMFWYRQDPGLGLRLIYFSYDVKMKEKGDIPEGYSVSREKKERFSLILESASTNQTSMYLCASSSGQGQETQYFGPGTRLLVL.

This clone has just a few counts. The rearrangement links TRBV28 to TRBJ1-1; D gene unclear. This CDR3 is built from 12 residues. Trimming stripped 3 bases from V and 1 base from J, with 3 bases between. Germline V gene sequence: CDR1 MDHEN, CDR2 SYDVKM. As DNA, the CDR3 is TGTGCCAGCAGTTTCCGGAACACTGAAGCTTTCTTT. Its translation is CASSFRNTEAFF.

V gene TRBV19 combines with J gene TRBJ1-2, with 9 bases matching TRBD1. CDR3 length: 15 amino acids. With V trimmed by 6 bases and J by 4 bases, 9 bases remained unmatched. Germline V gene lookup returns CDR1 LNHDA and CDR2 SQIVND (reference sequence). CDR3 DNA: TGTGCCAGTAGGAAGGGAACAGGGGGCCCCTATGGCTACACCTTC. Amino acids: CASRKGTGGPYGYTF.

The chain has TRBV2 and TRBJ1-2; TRBD1 matches at 10 bases. The J segment lost 1 base and the V segment lost 5 bases, leaving 16 bases of the junction unmatched. The CDR3 consists of 19 residues. Germline-derived CDR1 and CDR2 are SNHLY and FYNNEI. CDR3 sequence: CASSLPRDRGFLYNYGYTF. The CDR3, as DNA: TGTGCCAGCAGTTTACCGCGGGACAGGGGCTTTCTTTATAACTATGGCTACACCTTC.

This clone came up a few times. CDR3 protein: CASRITGVATEAFF. CDR3 bases: TGTGCCAGCAGAATAACAGGGGTGGCGACTGAAGCTTTCTTT. The gene calls are TRBV5-4 and TRBJ1-1; 7 nucleotides line up with TRBD1. Germline V lookup: CDR1 SGHNT, CDR2 YYREEE (reference sequence). Trimming removed 5 bases from V and 5 bases from J; junction bases left unmatched: 9. The CDR3 contains 14 residues.

V gene TRBV28 combines with J gene TRBJ1-5; 9 bases match TRBD1. The V gene's germline CDR1 is MDHEN and CDR2 SYDVKM. V lost 7 bases, J lost 6 bases, and 7 bases stayed unmatched. The CDR3 extends over 14 amino acids. This CDR3 is CASKGQGFGQPQHF. CDR3 nucleotides: TGTGCCAGCAAGGGACAGGGATTCGGTCAGCCCCAGCATTTT.

This clone has just one count. The chain recombines TRBV30 with TRBJ1-6; no clear D. Germline-derived CDR1 and CDR2 are GTSNPN and SVGIG (reference sequence). V lost 0 bases, J lost 6 bases, and 9 bases lay in between. The CDR3 loop spans 14 amino acids. CDR3 region: CAWSVLDPNSPLHF. In DNA form, the CDR3 reads TGTGCCTGGAGTGTACTTGATCCTAATTCACCCCTCCACTTT.

This clone was seen once. The J gene is TRBJ2-1, the V gene TRBV4-1, with TRBD1 identical over 9 bases. Germline trimming cut 3 bases from V and 8 bases from J; bases unmatched to any gene: 5. The germline gives CDR1 MGHRA, CDR2 YSYEKL. This CDR3 is 14 amino acids long. This CDR3 is CASSHSGTGYEQFF. The CDR3 DNA reads TGCGCCAGCAGCCACTCCGGGACAGGGTATGAGCAGTTCTTC.

J is TRBJ1-5 and V is TRBV27; a possible D gene is TRBD1 (6 bases). Germline V gene sequence: CDR1 MNHEY, CDR2 SMNVEV (reference sequence). Trimming took off 4 bases at V and 7 bases at J, with 20 bases between the two ends. The CDR3 has 16 amino acids. CDR3 sequence: CASSSLPGTGRQPQHF. The DNA of the CDR3 is TGTGCCAGCAGTTCATTACCGGGCACAGGGCGACAGCCCCAGCATTTT.

The rearrangement links TRBV11-3 to TRBJ2-2, with D maybe TRBD1 (5 bases). CDR3 length equals 14 residues. Trimming stripped 5 bases from V and 6 bases from J, with 13 bases between. The germline V gene encodes CDR1 SGHNT and CDR2 YENEEA. CDR3 sequence (DNA): TGTGCCAGCAGCCAGGGCGCGATCCCCGGGGAGCTGTTTTTT. Residues: CASSQGAIPGELFF.

This clone showed up just a few times. This chain connects TRBV7-3 to TRBJ2-7; D gene ambiguous. The CDR3 extends over 13 amino acids. Germline V CDR1 and CDR2: SGHTA, FQGTGA. Trimming took 1 base from V and 3 from J, leaving 7 bases between them. This CDR3 is CASSLKPNYEQYF. The CDR3 DNA reads TGTGCCAGCAGCTTAAAGCCGAACTACGAGCAGTACTTC. Full variable domain (rest looked up from reference TRBV7-3 and TRBJ2-7): GAGVSQTPSNKVTEKGKYVELRCDPISGHTALYWYRQSLGQGPEFLIYFQGTGAADDSGLPNDRFFAVRPEGSVSTLKIQRTERGDSAVYLCASSLKPNYEQYFGPGTRLTVT.

The genes are TRBV5-1 and TRBJ1-3; D possibly corresponds to TRBD1 (5 bases). The CDR3 consists of 16 residues. Deletions cut 4 bases from V and 2 bases from J, with 16 bases between. Germline V gene data show CDR1 as SGHRS and CDR2 as YFSETQ. CDR3 region: CASSLPQTGPGNTIYF. The CDR3 DNA reads as TGCGCCAGCAGCCTCCCCCAAACAGGACCTGGAAACACCATATATTTT.

This clone was picked up one time. The genes are TRBV5-1 and TRBJ2-7; 9 bases line up with TRBD1. CDR3 length: 15 amino acids. Looked up from germline, CDR1 is SGHRS and CDR2 is YFSETQ. The trim removed 0 bases at V and 3 bases at J, leaving 4 bases unmatched. CDR3 DNA sequence: TGCGCCAGCAGCTTGGTACAGGGGGCCGGCTACGAGCAGTACTTC. This gives the protein CASSLVQGAGYEQYF.

The rearrangement uses TRBV7-2 and TRBJ2-2, with D tentatively TRBD1 (6 bases). Trimming pared 3 bases from V and 1 base from J, leaving 15 bases between. CDR3 length equals 17 residues. Germline CDR1 is SGHTA and CDR2 is FQGNSA. CDR3 sequence (DNA): TGTGCCAGCAGCTTCCGGAAGACAGGCAGGAACACCGGGGAGCTGTTTTTT. Protein: CASSFRKTGRNTGELFF.

The chain is built from TRBV5-1 and TRBJ2-1, with a possible D match to TRBD2 (6 bases). The V end lost 4 bases, the J end lost 0 bases, and 14 bases lay between the germline ends. This CDR3 is built from 16 residues. In germline, CDR1 is SGHRS, CDR2 YFSETQ. The CDR3 here is CASSPGLLISYNEQFF. CDR3 coding DNA: TGCGCCAGCAGCCCGGGACTTCTTATCTCCTACAATGAGCAGTTCTTC.

CDR3 DNA sequence: TGTGCCAGCAGCGTAGCAGGGGGCCGGACAGCCCGCTATGGCTACACCTTC. Translation gives CASSVAGGRTARYGYTF. The rearrangement joins TRBV9 to TRBJ1-2; 8 nucleotides line up with TRBD1. CDR1 is SGDLS, CDR2 YYNGEE, per germline. The CDR3 totals 17 residues. V dropped 0 bases and J dropped 4; count of bases not matched to a gene: 11.

The V gene is TRBV4-2, the J gene TRBJ2-1; D unclear. CDR1 is LGHNA, CDR2 YNFKEQ, per germline. V was pared by 0 bases and J by 0 bases, with 6 bases between. The CDR3 spans 15 residues. CDR3 sequence: CASSQDVGSYNEQFF. In DNA, the CDR3 is TGTGCCAGCAGCCAAGACGTCGGCTCCTACAATGAGCAGTTCTTC.

This chain uses TRBV19 with TRBJ1-6; maybe TRBD1 (5 bases). The CDR3 has 13 residues. Germline CDR1 and CDR2: LNHDA and SQIVND (reference sequence). The V end was cut by 6 bases, the J end by 12 bases, with 15 bases between. DNA of the CDR3: TGTGCCAGTAGGGTTGTTAGCGGGGGACCCCTCCACTTT. Residues: CASRVVSGGPLHF.

V usage is TRBV29-1 and J usage is TRBJ1-2; D is unresolved. Trimming left V 3 bases short and J 0 bases short, with 11 bases between. There are 14 residues in the CDR3. Per germline, CDR1 SQVTM and CDR2 ANQGSEA. CDR3 protein: CSVDRQTANYGYTF. DNA of the CDR3: TGCAGCGTTGACAGGCAAACAGCTAACTATGGCTACACCTTC.

V gene TRBV7-9 combines with J gene TRBJ1-1; 12 bases are a match to TRBD1. Germline assignment: CDR1 SEHNR and CDR2 FQNEAQ (reference sequence). With 7 bases clipped from V and 4 bases from J, the junction kept 10 bases outside the gene matches. The CDR3 spans 16 residues. The CDR3 DNA reads TGTGCCAGCACCCGGGACAGGGGGCGCCGCGGCACTGAAGCTTTCTTT. Translated, it gives CASTRDRGRRGTEAFF.

This clone has more than one count but fewer than ten. The same CDR3 is also encoded by other DNA sequences in this sample. This CDR3 is CASSFSETQYF. For the CDR3, the DNA is TGCGCCAGCAGCTTTAGCGAGACCCAGTACTTC. The chain links TRBV5-1 to TRBJ2-5; D not resolved. Germline V gene sequence: CDR1 SGHRS, CDR2 YFSETQ. CDR3 length equals 11 residues. Trimming removed 2 bases at V and 5 bases at J, with 4 bases between.

This chain joins TRBV19 and TRBJ2-2; 8 nucleotides line up with TRBD1. Per germline, CDR1 LNHDA and CDR2 SQIVND (reference sequence). Trimming at V came to 0 bases and at J to 2 bases, leaving 8 bases not matched to a gene. The CDR3 extends over 18 amino acids. The CDR3 region has the DNA TGTGCCAGTAGTATAGATCTAGGCAGGGGGCGAAACACCGGGGAGCTGTTTTTT. Translation: CASSIDLGRGRNTGELFF. Using reference TRBV19 and TRBJ2-2 for the parts outside the CDR3, the full variable domain is DGGITQSPKYLFRKEGQNVTLSCEQNLNHDAMYWYRQDPGQGLRLIYYSQIVNDFQKGDIAEGYSVSREKKESFPLTVTSAQKNPTAFYLCASSIDLGRGRNTGELFFGEGSRLTVL.

This clone was detected once. The chain recombines TRBV19 with TRBJ1-4, with unresolved D. Trimming removed 1 base at V and 7 bases at J, with 13 bases between. CDR1 and CDR2 (germline): LNHDA, SQIVND (reference sequence). This CDR3 comprises 15 residues. The CDR3 region has the DNA TGTGCCAGTAGTATAGGCGGCCTCGGTGCTGAAAAACTGTTTTTT. Translation gives CASSIGGLGAEKLFF.

V is TRBV9 and J is TRBJ2-7; the D gene is possibly TRBD1 (6 bases). V was trimmed by 7 bases and J by 2 bases, leaving 13 bases between them. CDR3 size: 13 residues. CDR1 and CDR2 (germline): SGDLS, YYNGEE. The CDR3 protein is CASWLNRAYEQYF. The DNA of the CDR3 is TGTGCCAGCTGGTTGAACAGGGCCTACGAGCAGTACTTC.

The chain links TRBV30 to TRBJ2-3, with D possibly TRBD2 on 6 matching bases. The length of the CDR3 is 14 residues. The germline V gene has CDR1 GTSNPN and CDR2 SVGIG (reference sequence). V dropped 2 bases and J dropped 3 bases, with 12 bases sitting between them. The CDR3 DNA reads as TGTGCCTGGAGTCTGGACGGAGGGACAGATACGCAGTATTTT. Encoded protein: CAWSLDGGTDTQYF.

This clone is a singleton in its sample. The chain uses TRBV9 and TRBJ2-5, with TRBD2 matching 13 bases. CDR3 length: 18 residues. V gave up 3 bases and J gave up 0 bases; unmatched junction bases: 8. CDR1 SGDLS and CDR2 YYNGEE come from the germline V gene. The CDR3 is CASSAHKTSGGYQETQYF. In DNA, the CDR3 is TGTGCCAGCAGCGCCCACAAGACTAGCGGGGGGTACCAAGAGACCCAGTACTTC.